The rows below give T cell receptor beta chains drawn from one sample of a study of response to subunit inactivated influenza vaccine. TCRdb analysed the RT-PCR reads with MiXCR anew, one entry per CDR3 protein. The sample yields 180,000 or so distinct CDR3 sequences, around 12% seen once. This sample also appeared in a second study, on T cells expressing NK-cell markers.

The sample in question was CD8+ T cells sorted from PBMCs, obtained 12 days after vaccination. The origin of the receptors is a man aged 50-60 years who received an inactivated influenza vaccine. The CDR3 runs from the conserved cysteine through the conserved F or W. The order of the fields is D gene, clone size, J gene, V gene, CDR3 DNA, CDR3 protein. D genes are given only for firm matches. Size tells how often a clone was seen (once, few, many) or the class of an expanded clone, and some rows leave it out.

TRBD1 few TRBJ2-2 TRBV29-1 TGCAGCGTCCCGACAGGGGGGGGTGCCGGGGAGCTGTTTTTT CSVPTGGGAGELFF
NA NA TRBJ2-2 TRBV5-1 TGCGCCAGCAGCCCAGGGGGGGGCTCTACCAGGGAGCTGTTTTTT CASSPGGGSTRELFF
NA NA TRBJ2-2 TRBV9 TGTGCCAGCAGCCCCCGTAAGAACACCGGGGAGCTGTTTTTT CASSPRKNTGELFF
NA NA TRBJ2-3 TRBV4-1 TGCGCCAGCAGCCAAGATGGGGGAGATACGCAGTATTTT CASSQDGGDTQYF
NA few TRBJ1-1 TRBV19 TGTGCCAGTAGTATTATGAGGAACACTGAAGCTTTCTTT CASSIMRNTEAFF
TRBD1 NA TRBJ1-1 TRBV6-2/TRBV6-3 TGTGCCAGCAGTCAGGGGGCTCGGACTGAAGCTTTCTTT CASSQGARTEAFF
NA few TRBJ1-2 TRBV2 TGTGCCAGCAGTGAAGCGCTAGTGGAGGGCTACACCTTC CASSEALVEGYTF
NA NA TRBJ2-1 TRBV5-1 TGCGCCAGCAGCTTGGACCCTTCGCTTCTCGCTAACCCATCCTACAATGAGCAGTTCTTC CASSLDPSLLANPSYNEQFF
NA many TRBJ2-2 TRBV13 TGTGCCAGCAGCGCCCACCAGGGGGAGCTGTTTTTT CASSAHQGELFF
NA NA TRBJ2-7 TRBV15 TGTGCCACCAGCATGGGAAGCGGTCCCTACGAGCAGTACTTC CATSMGSGPYEQYF
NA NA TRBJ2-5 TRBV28 TGTGCCAGCAGTTCCGATCACGGGACCGACCAAGAGACCCAGTACTTC CASSSDHGTDQETQYF
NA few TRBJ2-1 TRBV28 TGTGCCAGCAGTCAATTAGAGACAGGTGCCTACAATGAGCAGTTCTTC CASSQLETGAYNEQFF
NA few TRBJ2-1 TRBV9 TGTGCCAGCAGCGTAGAGGACAATGAGCAGTTCTTC CASSVEDNEQFF
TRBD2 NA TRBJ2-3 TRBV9 TGTGCCAGCACCTCAGCGGGAGGGATGACAGATACGCAGTATTTT CASTSAGGMTDTQYF
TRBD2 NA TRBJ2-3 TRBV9 TGTGCCAGCAGCGTAGCGGGAGGGCCAGGAGATACGCAGTATTTT CASSVAGGPGDTQYF
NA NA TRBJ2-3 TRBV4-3 TGCGCCAGCAGCCAAGATGATAACTCAGATACGCAGTATTTT CASSQDDNSDTQYF
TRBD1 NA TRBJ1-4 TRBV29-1 TGCAGCGTTGAATCCCCCGGGACAGATAATGAAAAACTGTTTTTT CSVESPGTDNEKLFF
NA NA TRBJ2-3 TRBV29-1 TGCAGCGTTGAAGGACGGATGGTGGAGAGCGCAGATACGCAGTATTTT CSVEGRMVESADTQYF
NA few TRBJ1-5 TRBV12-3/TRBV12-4 TGTGCCAGCAGTTCTGAGGGTGGTAGCAATCAGCCCCAGCTTTTT CASSSEGGSNQPQLF
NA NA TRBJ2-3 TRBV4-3 TGCGCCAGCAGCCAAGAGGGGTATAGCACAGATACGCAGTATTTT CASSQEGYSTDTQYF
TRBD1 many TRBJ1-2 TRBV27 TGTGCCAGCAGTTTTTCAGGGGGCGCGGGCTATGGCTACACCTTC CASSFSGGAGYGYTF
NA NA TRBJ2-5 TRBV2 TGTGCCAACACCGGGAGTGGGACCCAGTACTTC CANTGSGTQYF
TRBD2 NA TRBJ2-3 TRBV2 TGTGCCAGCAATTCCTTTCTCTCGGGGACTAGCGGGACAAGCACAGATACGCAGTATTTT CASNSFLSGTSGTSTDTQYF
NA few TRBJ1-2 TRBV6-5 TGTGCCAGCAGTTACAGTCAAAACTATGGCTACACCTTC CASSYSQNYGYTF
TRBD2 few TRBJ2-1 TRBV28 TGTGCCAGCAGGTGGACTAGCGGTGACAATGAGCAGTTCTTC CASRWTSGDNEQFF
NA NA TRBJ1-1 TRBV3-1 TGTGCCAGCAGCCAACCCGGGGGATTTAACACTGAAGCTTTCTTT CASSQPGGFNTEAFF
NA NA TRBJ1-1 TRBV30 TGTGCCTGCTTCATAAGACCGTGGAGGGGGAGCACTGAAGCTTTCTTT CACFIRPWRGSTEAFF
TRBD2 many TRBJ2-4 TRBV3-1 TGTGCCAGCAGCCAAGATGGTCTAGCGGAAAACATTCAGTACTTC CASSQDGLAENIQYF
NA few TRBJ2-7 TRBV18 TGTGCCAGCTCACCCGTCCTAGGCGAGCAGTACTTC CASSPVLGEQYF
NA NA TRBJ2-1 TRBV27 TGTGCCAGCACAAAACTAGGGTACAATGAGCAGTTCTTC CASTKLGYNEQFF
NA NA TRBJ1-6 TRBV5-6 TGTGCCACAAACGGTATAGGGGGTAACTCACCCCTCCACTTT CATNGIGGNSPLHF
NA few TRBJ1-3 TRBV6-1 TGTGCCAGCAGTGAAGTGGGGGGATCGGGAAACACCATATATTTT CASSEVGGSGNTIYF
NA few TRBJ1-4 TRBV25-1 TGTGCCAGCAGTGAACGCCAGTTTGACGCAACTAATGAAAAACTGTTTTTT CASSERQFDATNEKLFF
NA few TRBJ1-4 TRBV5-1 TGCGCCAGCAGCTTGGTCGGGGCAACTAATGAAAAACTGTTTTTT CASSLVGATNEKLFF
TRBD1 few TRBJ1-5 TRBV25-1 TGTGCCAGCAGTGAAAATCCAGGGGGCGAGCCCCAGCATTTT CASSENPGGEPQHF
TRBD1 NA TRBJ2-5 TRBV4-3 TGCGCCAGCAGCCAAGTGAATTGGGCGGCGGGACAGGGTCCTGAGGAGACCCAGTACTTC CASSQVNWAAGQGPEETQYF
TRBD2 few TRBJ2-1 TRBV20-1 TGCAGTGCTAGAACTCAGGGACTAGCGGGACCCTGGCAGTTCTTC CSARTQGLAGPWQFF
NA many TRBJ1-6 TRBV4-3 TGCGCCAGCAGCCAAGATCCCCCGGACAGCCTCTATAATTCACCCCTCCACTTT CASSQDPPDSLYNSPLHF
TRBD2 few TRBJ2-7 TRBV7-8 TGTGCCAGCAGCTTAGCAGCTAGCGGGAGCTACGAGCAGTACTTC CASSLAASGSYEQYF
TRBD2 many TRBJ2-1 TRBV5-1 TGCGCCAGCAGCTTATTACTAGCGGGAGTTATTAAGAATGAGCAGTTCTTC CASSLLLAGVIKNEQFF
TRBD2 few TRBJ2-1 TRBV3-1 TGTGCCAGCAGCCAAGATTGGCTAGCGGGAGGTACAAGTGAGCAGTTCTTC CASSQDWLAGGTSEQFF
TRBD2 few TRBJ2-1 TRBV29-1 TGCAGCGTTGCACGTCTGGGGGGAGGGCCCCGTTTGATGAATGAGCAGTTCTTC CSVARLGGGPRLMNEQFF
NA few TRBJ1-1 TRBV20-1 TGCAGTGCTTGGTCCTACCGGGGCAGAGACCTTGAAGCTTTCTTT CSAWSYRGRDLEAFF
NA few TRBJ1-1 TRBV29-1 TGCAGCGCCTTTTTGGGGGGCCTGGGCACTGAAGCTTTCTTT CSAFLGGLGTEAFF
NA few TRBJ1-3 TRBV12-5 TGTGCTAGTGCCCTAGGGGAGGCAGGAAACACCATATATTTT CASALGEAGNTIYF
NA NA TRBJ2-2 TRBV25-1 TGTGCCAGCAGTGAATATTCAGGGGTCACCGGGGAGCTGTTTTTT CASSEYSGVTGELFF
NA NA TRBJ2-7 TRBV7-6 TGTGCCAGCAGCACCTGGCCCTACGAGCAGTACTTC CASSTWPYEQYF
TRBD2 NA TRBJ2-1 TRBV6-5 TGTGCCAGCAGTTTCCTGGGACTAGCGGGGGCGGGGGAGCAGTTCTTC CASSFLGLAGAGEQFF
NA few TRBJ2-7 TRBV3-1 TGTGCCAGCAGCTGGGGACCGAACTACGAGCAGTACTTC CASSWGPNYEQYF
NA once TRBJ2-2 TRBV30 TGTGCCTGCCTCGGGGCGAACACCGGGGAGCTGTTTTTT CACLGANTGELFF
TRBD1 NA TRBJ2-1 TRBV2 TGTGCCAGCCCACGGCCGACAGGGGGGGGGGAGTACAATGAGCAGTTCTTC CASPRPTGGGEYNEQFF
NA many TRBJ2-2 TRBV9 TGTGCCAGCAGCTCGGGACTCGAAAACCCCGGGGAGCTGTTTTTT CASSSGLENPGELFF
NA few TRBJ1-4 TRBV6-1 TGTGCCAGCACCAAACAGCCGGGGCTTGAAAAACTGTTTTTT CASTKQPGLEKLFF
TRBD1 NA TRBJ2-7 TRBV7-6 TGTGCCAGCAGCACCGTAACAGGGGGCGACGAGCAGTACTTC CASSTVTGGDEQYF
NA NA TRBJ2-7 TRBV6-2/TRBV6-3 TGTGCCAGCAGCCGATCCTACGAGCAGTACTTC CASSRSYEQYF